This TCR beta chain was recorded in a study of Ad26.COV2.S vaccination and SARS-CoV-2 variants. Study details: A participant enrolled in the COV1001 Ad26.COV2.S trial arm provided the sample.

With 1 base removed from V and 8 bases from J, the gap between germline ends came to 11 bases. The CDR3 contains 13 residues. From germline, CDR1 is SGHTA and CDR2 FQGNSA. Measured with immunoSEQ multiplex PCR; TCRdb has only the in-frame clones, and not every one. The sample holds roughly 300,000 clones; 86% are singletons and the top ten take about 10%. Treatment described: around 19 received Ad26.COV2.S at low or high dose, single or two shots; about 5 received placebo; per-sample allocation not given. Following the first vaccine or placebo injection, samples were taken on day 63. The J gene is TRBJ1-2, the V gene TRBV7-2; tentatively, D is TRBD1 (5 bases). The clonotype originates from a person aged 18 to 59 who received the Ad26.COV2.S COVID-19 vaccine or a placebo. Sequencing used peripheral blood, obtained in a trial of Ad26.COV2.S vaccine versus placebo. The CDR3 DNA follows: TGTGCCAGCAGCTTAGTGGACACGGCGGGCTACACCTTC. Translation: CASSLVDTAGYTF.